One and the same sample provided the 30 T cell receptor beta chains below, sequenced in a study of T cells expressing NK-cell markers. TCRdb processed the 5' RACE reads again and assigns one entry to each CDR3 protein, with no DNA. The listing contains almost 450,000 distinct CDR3 sequences. Sequenced input: blood T cells: a sorted CD56 or NKG2C T cell subset, CD4+ or CD8+ T cells, or bulk PBMC T cells (not recorded which). The receptors stem from a woman aged 18 to 75 in good health.

The chain's CDR3 is CSATGPWRGHSQPQHF. V is TRBV20-1 and J is TRBJ1-5; the D call from TCRdb, TRBD1, cannot be confirmed without DNA. The germline CDR1 and CDR2 sequences are DFQATT and SNEGSKA (reference sequence). This CDR3 spans 16 amino acids.

The chain joins TRBV9 to TRBJ1-5. In germline, CDR1 is SGDLS, CDR2 YYNGEE. This CDR3 is built from 16 residues. The CDR3 sequence is CASSVDGRYSNQPQHF.

The chain links TRBV20-1 to TRBJ1-1. This CDR3 comprises 14 residues. CDR1 and CDR2 from the germline V gene are DFQATT and SNEGSKA (reference sequence). CDR3 protein: CSARPTGTRTEAFF.

The genes are TRBV7-6 and TRBJ2-7. CDR1 and CDR2 from the germline V gene are SGHVS and FNYEAQ. The CDR3 totals 11 residues. The CDR3 here is CASSSDREQYF. The full variable domain, rest sourced from reference TRBV7-6 and TRBJ2-7, is GAGVSQSPRYKVTKRGQDVALRCDPISGHVSLYWYRQALGQGPEFLTYFNYEAQQDKSGLPNDRFSAERPEGSISTLTIQRTEQRDSAMYRCASSSDREQYFGPGTRLTVT.

The chain joins TRBV7-2 to TRBJ1-5. The CDR3 covers 14 residues. Germline values: CDR1 SGHTA, CDR2 FQGNSA. CDR3: CASSDTGGFQPQHF.

The rearrangement joins TRBV4-2 to TRBJ2-4; lacking DNA, the TRBD1 call made by TCRdb goes unchecked. Looked up from germline, CDR1 is LGHNA and CDR2 is YNFKEQ. The CDR3 runs 14 residues. The CDR3 region is CASSQDLPGNIQYF.

V gene TRBV10-1 combines with J gene TRBJ1-3. CDR3 length equals 14 residues. Germline CDR1 and CDR2: WNHNN and SYGVQD (reference sequence). Here the CDR3 reads CASPRQSSGNTIYF.

The chain is built from TRBV28 and TRBJ2-7; as DNA is missing, the TRBD1 call by TCRdb cannot be tested. Per germline, CDR1 MDHEN and CDR2 SYDVKM. The CDR3 has 15 amino acids. The CDR3: CASRRDRAPSYEQYF.

V and J are TRBV7-2 and TRBJ1-2; TCRdb designates TRBD1, a call that cannot be tested without DNA. The CDR3 length is 14 residues. CDR1 and CDR2 from the germline V gene are SGHTA and FQGNSA. CDR3 in amino acids: CASSPETGYYGYTF.

The V gene is TRBV5-1, the J gene TRBJ1-5. There are 15 residues in the CDR3. Germline V CDR1 and CDR2: SGHRS, YFSETQ. The CDR3 protein is CASSLSPNSNQPQHF.

The chain couples TRBV20-1 to TRBJ2-1; TCRdb reports TRBD2, a call that lacks DNA to check it against. Germline loops: CDR1 DFQATT, CDR2 SNEGSKA (reference sequence). The length of the CDR3 is 16 residues. The CDR3 reads CSARTSGGQPYNEQFF.

The V call is TRBV20-1, the J call TRBJ2-1; no DNA is available, so the TRBD2 call from TCRdb remains unchecked. CDR3 length: 16 residues. CDR1 is DFQATT and CDR2 is SNEGSKA in the germline V gene (reference sequence). The CDR3 loop reads CSARENSGSLYNEQFF.

The chain has TRBV5-1 and TRBJ2-7; checking the TCRdb D call of TRBD1 is not possible without DNA. The CDR3 has 15 amino acids. Germline CDR1 reads SGHRS; CDR2 reads YFSETQ. The CDR3 spells CASSLVDGASYEQYF.

This sequence joins TRBV7-2 and TRBJ1-5; TCRdb reports TRBD1, a call that lacks DNA to check it against. The CDR3 spans 15 residues. Germline assignment: CDR1 SGHTA and CDR2 FQGNSA. The CDR3: CASSPSGQSNQPQHF.

The chain links TRBV13 to TRBJ2-3; TCRdb picks TRBD2, but there is no DNA to check that call. Germline V lookup: CDR1 PRHDT, CDR2 FYEKMQ (reference sequence). The CDR3 has 14 amino acids. This CDR3 reads CASSPGGGEDTQYF.

The chain carries TRBV18 and TRBJ2-5. CDR3 length: 14 amino acids. The germline CDR1 and CDR2 sequences are KGHSH and LQKENI. This CDR3 is CASSPPGGKETQYF.

This chain links TRBV2 with TRBJ2-1; TCRdb names TRBD2, which stays unverified in the absence of DNA. CDR1 is SNHLY and CDR2 is FYNNEI in the germline V gene. This CDR3 comprises 19 residues. CDR3 residues: CASKRGLAGAVGSYNEQFF.

The CDR3 reads CASRGTSGNQETQYF. The rearrangement joins TRBV27 to TRBJ2-5; the TCRdb call, TRBD2, lacks DNA for checking. The CDR3 length is 15 residues. Germline CDR1 MNHEY, CDR2 SMNVEV (reference sequence).

This rearrangement joins TRBV7-8 to TRBJ1-3. CDR3 size: 14 residues. The germline gives CDR1 SGHVS, CDR2 FQNEAQ. Here the CDR3 reads CASSLGVSGNTIYF.

The chain has TRBV5-1 and TRBJ1-2. Germline lookup yields CDR1 SGHRS and CDR2 YFSETQ. The CDR3 consists of 13 residues. The CDR3 here is CASSETTVGGYTF.

The J gene is TRBJ1-1, the V gene TRBV7-8; TCRdb calls TRBD1, which cannot be checked without DNA. The CDR3 extends over 16 amino acids. Germline V gives CDR1 SGHVS, CDR2 FQNEAQ. The CDR3 reads CASSPNAARVNAEAFF.

J is TRBJ1-5 and V is TRBV24-1. This CDR3 region has 14 residues. Germline values: CDR1 KGHDR, CDR2 SFDVKD. The CDR3 is CATSGDLFNQPQHF.

This rearrangement joins TRBV4-1 to TRBJ2-1; the TCRdb call, TRBD2, lacks DNA for checking. Germline V CDR1 and CDR2: MGHRA, YSYEKL. The CDR3 has 16 amino acids. The CDR3 sequence: CASSRTRGGRANEQFF.

The genes are TRBV7-2 and TRBJ2-3; without DNA, the TCRdb call of TRBD1 cannot be checked. The germline V gene encodes CDR1 SGHTA and CDR2 FQGNSA. The CDR3 runs 16 residues. The CDR3 loop is CASSLIDRGPTDTQYF.

The chain is built from TRBV20-1 and TRBJ2-1; as DNA is missing, the TRBD2 call by TCRdb cannot be tested. Germline CDR1 reads DFQATT; CDR2 reads SNEGSKA (reference sequence). This CDR3 spans 18 amino acids. The CDR3 loop is CSARPGTSRFTSYNEQFF.

The chain employs TRBV29-1 and TRBJ1-2. The CDR3 has 14 amino acids. CDR1 SQVTM and CDR2 ANQGSEA come from the germline V gene. The CDR3 sequence: CSVPVGVGGGGYTF.

This sequence joins TRBV5-1 and TRBJ1-1. The CDR3 is 13 residues long. From germline, CDR1 is SGHRS and CDR2 YFSETQ. The CDR3 protein is CASSDIVNTEAFF.

The V and J genes are TRBV20-1 and TRBJ1-1. CDR3 length equals 14 residues. Looked up from germline, CDR1 is DFQATT and CDR2 is SNEGSKA (reference sequence). CDR3 amino acids: CSARLDVRGTEAFF.

CDR3 protein: CASSQDRVREQFF. The rearrangement uses TRBV4-3 and TRBJ2-1. The germline gives CDR1 LGHNA, CDR2 YSLEER. This CDR3 region has 13 residues.

The rearrangement uses TRBV11-2 and TRBJ2-1; the TRBD2 assignment by TCRdb is unverifiable without DNA. CDR1 and CDR2 (germline): SGHAT, FQNNGV. The CDR3 is made up of 14 amino acids. This CDR3 reads CASSLGLAWNEQFF. Looking up the rest from reference TRBV11-2 and TRBJ2-1 gives the full variable domain: EAGVAQSPRYKIIEKRQSVAFWCNPISGHATLYWYQQILGQGPKLLIQFQNNGVVDDSQLPKDRFSAERLKGVDSTLKIQPAKLEDSAVYLCASSLGLAWNEQFFGPGTRLTVL.